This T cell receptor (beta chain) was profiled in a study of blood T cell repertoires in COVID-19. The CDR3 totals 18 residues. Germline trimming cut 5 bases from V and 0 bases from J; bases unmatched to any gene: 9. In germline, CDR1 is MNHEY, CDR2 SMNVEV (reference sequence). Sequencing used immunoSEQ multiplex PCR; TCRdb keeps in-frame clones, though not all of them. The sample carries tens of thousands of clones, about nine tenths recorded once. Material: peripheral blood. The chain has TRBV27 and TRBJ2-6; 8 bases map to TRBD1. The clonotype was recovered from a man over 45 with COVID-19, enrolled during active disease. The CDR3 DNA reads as TGTGCCAGCAGTCACCGGGACAGGTTAAGCTCTGGGGCCAACGTCCTGACTTTC. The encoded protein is CASSHRDRLSSGANVLTF.